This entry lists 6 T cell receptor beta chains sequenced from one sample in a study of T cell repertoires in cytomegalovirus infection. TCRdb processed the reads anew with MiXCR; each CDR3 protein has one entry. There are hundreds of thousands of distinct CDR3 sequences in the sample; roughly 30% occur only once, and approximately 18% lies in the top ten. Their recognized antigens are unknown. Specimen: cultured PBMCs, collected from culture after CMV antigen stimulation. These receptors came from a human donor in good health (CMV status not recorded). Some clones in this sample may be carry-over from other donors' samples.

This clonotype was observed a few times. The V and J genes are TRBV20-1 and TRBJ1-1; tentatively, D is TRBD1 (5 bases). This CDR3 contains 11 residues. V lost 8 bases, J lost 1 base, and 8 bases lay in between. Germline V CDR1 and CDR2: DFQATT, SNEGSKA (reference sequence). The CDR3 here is CSIRENTEAFF. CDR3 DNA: TGCAGTATCAGGGAGAACACTGAAGCTTTCTTT.

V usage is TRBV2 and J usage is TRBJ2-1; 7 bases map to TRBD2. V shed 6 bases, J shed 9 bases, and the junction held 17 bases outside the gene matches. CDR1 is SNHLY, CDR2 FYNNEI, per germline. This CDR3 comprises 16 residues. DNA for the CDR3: TGTGCCAGCAGGAGGCTTACCGGGACTATAGGCGGTGAGCAGTTCTTC. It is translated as CASRRLTGTIGGEQFF. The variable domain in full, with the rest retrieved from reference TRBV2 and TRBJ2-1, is EPEVTQTPSHQVTQMGQEVILRCVPISNHLYFYWYRQILGQKVEFLVSFYNNEISEKSEIFDDQFSVERPDGSNFTLKIRSTKLEDSAMYFCASRRLTGTIGGEQFFGPGTRLTVL.

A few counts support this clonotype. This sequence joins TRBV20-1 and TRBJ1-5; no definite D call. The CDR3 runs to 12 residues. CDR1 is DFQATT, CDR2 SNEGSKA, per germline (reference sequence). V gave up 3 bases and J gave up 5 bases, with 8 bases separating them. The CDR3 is CSARDGDQPQHF. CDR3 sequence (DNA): TGCAGTGCTAGGGACGGCGATCAGCCCCAGCATTTT.

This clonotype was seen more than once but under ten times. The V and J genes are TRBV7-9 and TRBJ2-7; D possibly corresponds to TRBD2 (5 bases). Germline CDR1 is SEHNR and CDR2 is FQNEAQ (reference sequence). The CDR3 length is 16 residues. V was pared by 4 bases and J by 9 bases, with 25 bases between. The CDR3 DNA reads TGTGCCAGCAGCTCGCCGCCCGGGAACTCACCCGGAGGGCAGTACTTC. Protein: CASSSPPGNSPGGQYF.

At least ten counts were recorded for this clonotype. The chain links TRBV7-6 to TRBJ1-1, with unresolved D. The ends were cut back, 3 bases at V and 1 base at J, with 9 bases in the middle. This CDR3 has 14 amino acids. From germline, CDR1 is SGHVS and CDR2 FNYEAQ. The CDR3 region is CASSFGGANTEAFF. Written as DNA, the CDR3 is TGTGCCAGCAGCTTCGGAGGTGCGAACACTGAAGCTTTCTTT.

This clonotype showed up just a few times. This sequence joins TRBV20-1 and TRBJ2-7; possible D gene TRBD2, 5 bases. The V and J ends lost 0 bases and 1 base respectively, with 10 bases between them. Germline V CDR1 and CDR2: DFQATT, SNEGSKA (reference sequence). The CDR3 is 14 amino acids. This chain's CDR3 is CSARDLAVSYEQYF. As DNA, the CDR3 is TGCAGTGCTAGAGATCTAGCAGTATCCTACGAGCAGTACTTC.